One sample yielded the 13 T cell receptor beta chains listed below, sequenced in a study of beta chain features in type 1 diabetes (dated by TCRdb to about 2018). Libraries were prepared through the immunoSEQ multiplex PCR assay. The entire amount of isolated RNA was reverse transcribed using the High Capacity cDNA Reverse Transcription Kit, so the sequenced TCRB transcripts were expressed ones. This immuneACCESS table, as held by TCRdb, lists in-frame sequences with V and J called but not all clones. Of the missing ones, under half trace to an unresolved V gene in checked studies; the others have no known cause. The sample data list some 400,000 clones, and less than 15% of these were observed just once. The top ten clonotypes cover about 0.02% of the sample. The sequencing input was naive CD4+ T cells from blood. The sample's cell subset or site label is to be understood as: true naive CD4+ T cells. The receptors were gathered from a woman under 30 in good health.

This clone was seen a few times. CDR3 coding DNA: TGTGCCTGGAGCCTAGGGGTATTTCAGCCCCAGCATTTT. This translates into CAWSLGVFQPQHF. This chain links TRBV30 with TRBJ1-5; possible D gene TRBD1, 5 bases. The CDR3 has 13 residues. In germline, CDR1 is GTSNPN, CDR2 SVGIG (reference sequence). The germline V and J ends were trimmed by 3 bases and 6 bases, with 12 bases remaining between them.

The table lists this clone with a few counts. The gene calls are TRBV30 and TRBJ2-7; D remains ambiguous. This CDR3 comprises 13 residues. Trimming took off 5 bases at V and 4 bases at J, with 15 bases between the two ends. Germline-derived CDR1 and CDR2 are GTSNPN and SVGIG (reference sequence). The CDR3 sequence is CAWGPIAFYEQYF. The CDR3 bases are TGTGCCTGGGGGCCCATTGCCTTTTACGAGCAGTACTTC. Filled out from reference TRBV30 and TRBJ2-7, the complete variable domain reads SQTIHQWPATLVQPVGSPLSLECTVEGTSNPNLYWYRQAAGRGLQLLFYSVGIGQISSEVPQNLSASRPQDRQFILSSKKLLLSDSGFYLCAWGPIAFYEQYFGPGTRLTVT.

This clone turned up a few times. The chain is built from TRBV5-4 and TRBJ2-5, with 11 bases aligning to TRBD2. Germline values: CDR1 SGHNT, CDR2 YYREEE (reference sequence). V shed 3 bases and J 5 bases; nucleotides not matched to a gene: 9. The CDR3 is 16 residues long. The CDR3 nucleotides are TGTGCCAGCAGCTCCAGACTAGCGGGATCCCGGGAGACCCAGTACTTC. Translating gives CASSSRLAGSRETQYF.

The genes are TRBV6-1 and TRBJ2-2; possibly TRBD1 for D (5 bases). Between the trimmed V and J ends, which lost 0 bases and 6 bases, there was a span of 8 bases. The CDR3 contains 14 residues. Looked up from germline, CDR1 is MNHNS and CDR2 is SASEGT. The CDR3 protein is CASSEAGLSGELFF. In DNA, the CDR3 is TGTGCCAGCAGTGAAGCGGGGCTCTCCGGGGAGCTGTTTTTT.

This clone occurred a few times. The V and J genes are TRBV30 and TRBJ1-5; TRBD1 matches at 9 bases. Germline-derived CDR1 and CDR2 are GTSNPN and SVGIG (reference sequence). V shed 1 base and J 0 bases; nucleotides not matched to a gene: 4. The CDR3 has 16 amino acids. CDR3 in DNA: TGTGCCTGGAGTGAACAGGGGGCCTATAGCAATCAGCCCCAGCATTTT. This gives the protein CAWSEQGAYSNQPQHF.

The V call is TRBV18, the J call TRBJ2-7; 9 bases fit TRBD2. The CDR3 is 15 residues long. Germline V lookup: CDR1 KGHSH, CDR2 LQKENI. With V trimmed by 3 bases and J by 6 bases, 9 bases remained unmatched. The CDR3 coding sequence is TGTGCCAGCTCACCGAGTAGCGGGAGCTCCCTCGAGCAGTACTTC. It yields the protein CASSPSSGSSLEQYF.

The sample holds a few counts of this clone. The chain has TRBV27 and TRBJ2-7; D may be TRBD2 (5 bases). This CDR3 has 12 residues. Germline V gene sequence: CDR1 MNHEY, CDR2 SMNVEV (reference sequence). V was pared by 3 bases and J by 5 bases, with 8 bases between. Here the CDR3 reads CASSLKGDEQYF. CDR3 bases: TGTGCCAGCAGTTTGAAGGGAGACGAGCAGTACTTC.

This clone turned up a few times. The chain is built from TRBV5-1 and TRBJ2-5; D is unclear. With the DNA end fitting TRBJ2-7 better, the J assignment may be wrong. The CDR3 extends over 14 amino acids. Germline V lookup: CDR1 SGHRS, CDR2 YFSETQ. The CDR3 spells CASSLGPTSYEQYF. In nucleotides, the CDR3 is TGCGCCAGCAGCTTGGGACCGACATCCTACGAGCAGTACTTC.

Comment on this clone: A read error may produce the germline difference seen at one junction end. The chain is built from TRBV6-9 and TRBJ1-2, with a tentative D call TRBD1 (5 bases). From germline, CDR1 is MNHGY and CDR2 SVAAGI. There are 9 residues in the CDR3. The CDR3 here is CASSLSRGF. DNA of the CDR3: TGTGCCAGCAGTTTAAGCCGGGGGTTC.

V and J are TRBV7-9 and TRBJ2-3; TRBD2 matches 7 bases. CDR1 and CDR2 from the germline V gene are SEHNR and FQNEAQ (reference sequence). The CDR3 has 16 amino acids. J lost 5 bases, V lost 6 bases, and 14 bases had no gene match. CDR3 sequence: CASRGERAGAKDTQYF. CDR3 DNA sequence: TGTGCCAGCAGAGGGGAGAGGGCGGGAGCAAAAGATACGCAGTATTTT.

The genes are TRBV9 and TRBJ2-1; 9 nucleotides match TRBD2. This CDR3 contains 14 residues. Trimming cost V 4 bases and J 3 bases; bases outside gene matches: 2. Germline CDR1 and CDR2: SGDLS and YYNGEE. The CDR3 nucleotides are TGTGCCAGCAGCTTTAGCGGGAGCTACAATGAGCAGTTCTTC. It encodes CASSFSGSYNEQFF.

This clone was found a few times. The chain links TRBV6-5 to TRBJ1-1, with D tentatively TRBD1 (5 bases). The CDR3 covers 13 residues. V dropped 7 bases and J dropped 5 bases, with 14 bases sitting between them. The germline V gene encodes CDR1 MNHEY and CDR2 SVGAGI. CDR3: CASTLLRDTEAFF. The DNA of the CDR3 is TGTGCCAGCACCCTACTCAGGGATACTGAAGCTTTCTTT.

This clone was detected once. CDR3 in amino acids: CASSLGHLLGEQYF. CDR3 DNA sequence: TGTGCCAGCAGCTTGGGACACCTCCTTGGCGAGCAGTACTTC. The rearrangement uses TRBV5-6 and TRBJ2-7; D remains ambiguous. Trimming cost V 0 bases and J 6 bases, with 13 bases left between them. CDR1 SGHDT and CDR2 YYEEEE come from the germline V gene. The length of the CDR3 is 14 residues. The variable domain in full, completed from reference TRBV5-6 and TRBJ2-7, reads DAGVTQSPTHLIKTRGQQVTLRCSPKSGHDTVSWYQQALGQGPQFIFQYYEEEERQRGNFPDRFSGHQFPNYSSELNVNALLLGDSALYLCASSLGHLLGEQYFGPGTRLTVT.